There are a few counts of the clone carrying this T cell receptor beta chain. This sample was included in a study of blood T cell repertoires in COVID-19. Whole-study context: Collection of acute and convalescent COVID-19 samples took place in the United States, Italy and Spain. The analysed material was cDNA or gDNA that came from T cells, B-cell-depleted T cells, or PBMCs.

Method: immunoSEQ multiplex PCR; TCRdb's copy keeps in-frame clones and lacks some. Seen here are hundreds of thousands of clones, 70% to 90% observed once, and the top ten hold 1.4%. Looked up from germline, CDR1 is SGHVS and CDR2 is FQNEAQ. This CDR3 comprises 13 residues. Trimming left V 10 bases short and J 5 bases short, with 17 bases between. The sample taken for sequencing was peripheral blood. The receptor comes from a woman in her twenties or thirties with active or convalescent COVID-19. The chain links TRBV7-8 to TRBJ1-1; possible D gene TRBD1, 6 bases. The CDR3 loop is CATTQGFGTEAFF. The CDR3 nucleotides are TGTGCCACCACGCAGGGGTTCGGAACTGAAGCTTTCTTT.